This T cell receptor beta chain stems from a study of somatic mutations in cytotoxic T cells in rheumatoid arthritis. Overall study context: Flow sorting yielded some V beta antibody-stained T-cell populations at nearly 100% purity, among them V beta1+ cells sequenced for TCRB.

Trimming took 3 bases from V and 8 from J, leaving 10 bases between them. CDR3 length: 12 amino acids. Germline V gives CDR1 MGHRA, CDR2 YSYEKL. Blood donors with median age around 50 years (range about 20-70), roughly 50% female, served as healthy controls. In the case of this clone: Its specificity is unknown.

Findings and caveats of the study: With age, CD8+ clonality increased in rheumatoid arthritis patients, whereas no such increase appeared in healthy controls. Levels of CD8+ T-cell clonality in rheumatoid arthritis patients were statistically indistinguishable from those seen in age-matched healthy controls, with no significant difference.

Here immunoSEQ multiplex PCR was the method, and the copy in TCRdb shows in-frame clones only, minus some. This sample has about 25,000 clones; roughly four fifths occur once, and the top ten carry more than 7.5%. The rearrangement uses TRBV4-1 and TRBJ1-1, with D unresolved. Sequenced: CD8+ T cells sorted from blood. The source of this sequence is a woman in her late teens or twenties in good health. The CDR3 protein is CASSHRTGEAFF. The CDR3 region has the DNA TGCGCCAGCAGCCATAGAACGGGGGAAGCTTTCTTT.